This T cell receptor beta chain is from a study of blood T cell repertoires in COVID-19. Study-wide context: Sites in the United States, Italy and Spain provided acute and convalescent COVID-19 samples. T cells, B-cell-depleted T cells, or PBMCs provided the cDNA or gDNA that served as material.

CDR1 and CDR2 from the germline V gene are KGHSH and LQKENI. The CDR3 is 14 residues long. V dropped 2 bases and J dropped 7 bases, with 15 bases sitting between them. Methods used by the authors: Counts of nucleated cells, estimated from reference gene primer amplification, were obtained. Here immunoSEQ multiplex PCR was the method, and the copy in TCRdb shows in-frame clones only, minus some. V and J calls and clone size come straight from that table; D and trimming were deduced from the DNA. The table lists approximately 250,000 clones, around 83% of them singletons. Material: peripheral blood. The receptor was derived from a woman aged 45-65 years with acute or convalescent COVID-19. The V and J genes are TRBV18 and TRBJ2-7; no clear D gene. CDR3 bases: TGTGCCAGCTCACCAGGGCAGACATTTCAAGAGCAGTACTTC. It translates to CASSPGQTFQEQYF.